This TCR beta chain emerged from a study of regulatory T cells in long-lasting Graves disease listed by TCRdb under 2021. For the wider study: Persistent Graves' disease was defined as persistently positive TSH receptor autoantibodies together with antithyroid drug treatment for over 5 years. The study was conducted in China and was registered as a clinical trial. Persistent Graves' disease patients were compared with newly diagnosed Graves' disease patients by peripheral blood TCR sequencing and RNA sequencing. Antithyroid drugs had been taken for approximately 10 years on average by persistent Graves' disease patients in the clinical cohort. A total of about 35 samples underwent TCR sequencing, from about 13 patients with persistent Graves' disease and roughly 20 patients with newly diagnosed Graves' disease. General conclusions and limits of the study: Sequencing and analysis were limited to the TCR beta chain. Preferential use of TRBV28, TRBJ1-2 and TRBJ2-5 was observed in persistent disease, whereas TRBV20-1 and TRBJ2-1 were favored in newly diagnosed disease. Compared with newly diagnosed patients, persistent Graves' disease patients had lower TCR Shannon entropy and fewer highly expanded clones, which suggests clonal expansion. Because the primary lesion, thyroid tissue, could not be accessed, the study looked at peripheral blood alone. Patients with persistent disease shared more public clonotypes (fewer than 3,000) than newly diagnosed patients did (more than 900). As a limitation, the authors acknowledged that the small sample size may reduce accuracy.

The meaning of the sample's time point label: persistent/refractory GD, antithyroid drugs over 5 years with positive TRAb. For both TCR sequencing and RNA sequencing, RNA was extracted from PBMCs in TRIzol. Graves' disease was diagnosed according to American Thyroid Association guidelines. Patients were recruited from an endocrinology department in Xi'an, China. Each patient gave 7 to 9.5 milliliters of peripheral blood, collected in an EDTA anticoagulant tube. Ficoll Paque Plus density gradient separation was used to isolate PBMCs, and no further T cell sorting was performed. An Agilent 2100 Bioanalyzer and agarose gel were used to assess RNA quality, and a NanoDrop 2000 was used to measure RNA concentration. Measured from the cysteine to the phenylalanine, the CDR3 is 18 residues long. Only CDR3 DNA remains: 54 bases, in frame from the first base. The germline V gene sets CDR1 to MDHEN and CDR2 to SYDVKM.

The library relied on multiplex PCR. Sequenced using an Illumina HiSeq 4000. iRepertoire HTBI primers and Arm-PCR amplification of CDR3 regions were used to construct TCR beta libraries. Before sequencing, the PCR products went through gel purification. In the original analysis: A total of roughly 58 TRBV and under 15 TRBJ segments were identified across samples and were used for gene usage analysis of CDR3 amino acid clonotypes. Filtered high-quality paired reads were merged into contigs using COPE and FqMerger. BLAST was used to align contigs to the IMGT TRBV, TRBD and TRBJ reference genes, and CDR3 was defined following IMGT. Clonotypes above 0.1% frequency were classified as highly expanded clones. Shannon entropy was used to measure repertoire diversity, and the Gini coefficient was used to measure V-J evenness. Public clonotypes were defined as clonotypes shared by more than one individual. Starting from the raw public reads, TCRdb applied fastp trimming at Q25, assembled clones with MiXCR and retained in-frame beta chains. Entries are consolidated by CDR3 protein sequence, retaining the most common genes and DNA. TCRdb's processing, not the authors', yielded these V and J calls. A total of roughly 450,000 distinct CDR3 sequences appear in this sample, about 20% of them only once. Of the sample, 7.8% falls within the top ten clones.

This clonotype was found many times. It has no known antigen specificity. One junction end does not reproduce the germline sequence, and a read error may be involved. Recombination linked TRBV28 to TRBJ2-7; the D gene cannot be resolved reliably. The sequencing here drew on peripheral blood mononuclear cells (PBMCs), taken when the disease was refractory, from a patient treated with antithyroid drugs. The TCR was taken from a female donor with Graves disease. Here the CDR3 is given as CASSSPPDRSLRSYVQYF. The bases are TGTGCCAGCAGTTCGCCACCTGACCGATCCCTGAGGAGCTACGTGCAGTACTTC.